This T cell receptor (beta chain) was observed in a study of neurological immune-mediated disorders. TCRdb used MiXCR to reprocess the 5' RACE reads, holding one entry per CDR3 protein. The sample records 120,000 or so distinct CDR3 sequences, about 3.2% being singletons. The CDR3 extends over 12 amino acids. Germline loops: CDR1 LGHDT, CDR2 YNNKEL (reference sequence). Trimming removed 1 base from V and 8 bases from J, with 6 bases in between. This clonotype was counted ten times or more. The clonotype was recovered from a young woman with multiple sclerosis. The sequenced material came from PBMCs. This chain links TRBV3-1 with TRBJ2-1; no firm D call. Written as DNA, the CDR3 is TGTGCCAGCAGCCAAGTGTTCGATGAGCAGTTCTTC. It is translated as CASSQVFDEQFF.